Below are 10 T cell receptor beta chains sequenced from a single sample in a study of blood T cells in healthy people across ages. A second roughly 6 to 12 cycle PCR used barcoded and J-beta primers. TCRdb independently ran MiXCR on the 5' RACE reads; one entry per CDR3 protein. The table lists hundreds of thousands of distinct CDR3 sequences, 20% to 25% of them singletons, with approximately 3.7% in the top ten. Sequencing used blood. Receptors originate from an older man in good health.

Only a few counts were recorded for this clonotype. The chain recombines TRBV18 with TRBJ2-4; D is unresolved. CDR3 length: 14 amino acids. CDR1 is KGHSH and CDR2 is LQKENI in the germline V gene. The ends were cut back, 3 bases at V and 0 bases at J, with 6 bases in the middle. CDR3 nucleotides: TGTGCCAGCTCACCTCTTTCAGCCAAAAACATTCAGTACTTC. This translates into CASSPLSAKNIQYF.

V gene TRBV7-9 combines with J gene TRBJ2-2; D remains unclear. CDR1 is SEHNR, CDR2 FQNEAQ, per germline (reference sequence). The CDR3 is made up of 16 amino acids. Trimming stripped 2 bases from V and 7 bases from J, with 17 bases between. The CDR3 DNA sequence: TGTGCCAGCAGCTTATACTATTCTAGAACCGTCGGGGAGCTGTTTTTT. Translation gives CASSLYYSRTVGELFF.

The J gene is TRBJ2-1, the V gene TRBV20-1, with 7 bases fitting TRBD2. The germline V gene encodes CDR1 DFQATT and CDR2 SNEGSKA (reference sequence). Losses at the gene ends were 6 bases for V and 7 bases for J; bases not matched to a gene: 15. The CDR3 loop spans 15 amino acids. The CDR3, as DNA: TGCAGTGCCGATAGGGCGGGAGAGAGGGGAAATGAGCAGTTCTTC. Amino acid sequence: CSADRAGERGNEQFF.

The chain combines TRBV4-1 with TRBJ1-2; the match to TRBD1 covers 7 bases. Germline-derived CDR1 and CDR2 are MGHRA and YSYEKL. CDR3 size: 15 residues. J gave up 7 bases and V 4 bases, and 12 bases lay outside the gene matches. The CDR3, as DNA: TGCGCCAGCAGCCCATATCCTGACAGGGCTTCTGGCTACACCTTC. It specifies CASSPYPDRASGYTF.

CDR3 nucleotide sequence: TGTGCCAGCAGCCCAACATGGACCGACTCTGGGGCCAACGTCCTGACTTTC. Amino acid sequence: CASSPTWTDSGANVLTF. This chain uses TRBV7-9 with TRBJ2-6; D is uncertain. V gave up 5 bases and J gave up 0 bases, with 14 bases separating them. CDR3 length: 17 residues. CDR1 is SEHNR, CDR2 FQNEAQ, per germline (reference sequence).

The V call is TRBV29-1, the J call TRBJ1-2; perhaps TRBD1 as D (5 bases). Between the trimmed V and J ends, which lost 6 bases and 0 bases, there was a span of 14 bases. Germline V gene sequence: CDR1 SQVTM, CDR2 ANQGSEA. CDR3 length: 14 residues. This CDR3 is CSVVPGTTNYGYTF. Written as DNA, the CDR3 is TGCAGCGTGGTTCCAGGGACTACTAACTATGGCTACACCTTC.

The rearrangement uses TRBV9 and TRBJ2-2, with 7 positions matching TRBD2. With 3 bases clipped from V and 2 bases from J, the junction kept 13 bases outside the gene matches. The germline V gene encodes CDR1 SGDLS and CDR2 YYNGEE. CDR3 length equals 18 residues. The CDR3 region is CASSAREGRGTNTGELFF. The CDR3 DNA is TGTGCCAGCAGCGCCAGGGAGGGGCGGGGGACTAACACCGGGGAGCTGTTTTTT.

The chain employs TRBV4-1 and TRBJ1-6; 9 nucleotides align to TRBD1. Losses at the gene ends were 0 bases for V and 11 bases for J; bases not matched to a gene: 5. Germline CDR1 and CDR2: MGHRA and YSYEKL. The CDR3 has 15 residues. CDR3 sequence: CASSQEGTGSAPLHF. CDR3 sequence (DNA): TGCGCCAGCAGCCAAGAGGGGACAGGGTCGGCACCCCTCCACTTT.

This clonotype was found many times. The chain has TRBV29-1 and TRBJ2-1, with TRBD2 identical over 12 bases. The CDR3 loop spans 14 amino acids. Germline CDR1 reads SQVTM; CDR2 reads ANQGSEA. V lost 7 bases to trimming and J lost 8 bases; unmatched junction nucleotides: 9. In DNA, the CDR3 is TGCAGCGGGAAAAGACTAGCGGGAGTCCATGAGCAGTTCTTC. Translated: CSGKRLAGVHEQFF.

A few counts support this clonotype. Sequence at one end of the junction differs from germline and may be a read error. This sequence joins TRBV6-1 and TRBJ2-1; maybe TRBD2 (5 bases). Looked up from germline, CDR1 is MNHNS and CDR2 is SASEGT. CDR3 length: 11 residues. CDR3 coding DNA: TGTGCCTGCCTGAGGGCCAATGGGCAGTTCTTC. This codes for CACLRANGQFF.